This T cell receptor (beta chain) was sequenced for a study of T cell responses to AZD1222 COVID-19 vaccine. V lost 5 bases and J lost 2, with 13 bases in between. The CDR3 covers 14 residues. Germline V lookup: CDR1 SGHTA, CDR2 FQGTGA. This clone has a handful of counts. Its antigen is still unknown. This table comes from immunoSEQ multiplex PCR, and its TCRdb copy is limited to in-frame clones, with some not included. The table records approximately 140,000 clones, 91% of them present only once. Study findings and constraints: Spike-specific TCR repertoires showed rising breadth and depth after two AZD1222 doses.

The genes are TRBV7-3 and TRBJ2-7; D is unclear. Sequences were derived from peripheral blood, sampled 28 days after the second AZD1222 dose. The TCR originated in an adult who received the AZD1222 COVID-19 vaccine. The CDR3 DNA reads as TGTGCCAGCAGCCCGGGCTCAAGGGCCTACGAGCAGTACTTC. Amino acids: CASSPGSRAYEQYF.